The 9 T cell receptor beta chains given below trace back to one sample, sequenced in a study of shared clonotypes between healthy human individuals. Produced via immunoSEQ multiplex PCR; TCRdb's table is partial and in-frame only. Here the sample spans 2 million to 2.5 million clones, 90% to 95% being singletons. Material for sequencing was naive CD4+ T cells sorted from blood. Subset reported: CD45RA+ positively selected. The receptor source for this set is a man younger than 35 in good health.

As to this clone: Additional DNA sequences in this sample encode the identical CDR3. The chain has TRBV6-5 and TRBJ2-7; D is undetermined. Germline values: CDR1 MNHEY, CDR2 SVGAGI. This CDR3 has 14 amino acids. Between the trimmed V and J ends, which lost 6 bases and 3 bases, there was a span of 15 bases. The CDR3 loop reads CASSPGGSSYEQYF. In DNA, the CDR3 is TGTGCCAGCAGCCCGGGTGGTAGTAGCTACGAGCAGTACTTC.

J is TRBJ1-5 and V is TRBV19; perhaps TRBD1 as D (5 bases). V was trimmed by 5 bases and J by 3 bases, leaving 17 bases between them. Germline V gene lookup returns CDR1 LNHDA and CDR2 SQIVND (reference sequence). CDR3 length: 16 residues. The CDR3 DNA is TGTGCCAGTAGTCATAGGGGTAGTGTGGCCAATCAGCCCCAGCATTTT. Translated, it gives CASSHRGSVANQPQHF.

The chain joins TRBV5-1 to TRBJ2-7; the match to TRBD2 covers 13 bases. Germline V gene lookup returns CDR1 SGHRS and CDR2 YFSETQ. Trimming removed 3 bases from V and 0 bases from J; junction bases left unmatched: 6. The CDR3 loop spans 17 amino acids. Here the CDR3 reads CASSSRLAGGSSYEQYF. The CDR3 region has the DNA TGCGCCAGCAGCTCTCGACTAGCGGGAGGTTCCTCCTACGAGCAGTACTTC. The complete variable domain, with remaining parts taken from reference TRBV5-1 and TRBJ2-7, reads KAGVTQTPRYLIKTRGQQVTLSCSPISGHRSVSWYQQTPGQGLQFLFEYFSETQRNKGNFPGRFSGRQFSNSRSEMNVSTLELGDSALYLCASSSRLAGGSSYEQYFGPGTRLTVT.

The chain recombines TRBV2 with TRBJ1-2; no firm D call. Trimming shortened V by 1 base and J by 7 bases, and 4 bases separated the two germline ends. Germline V lookup: CDR1 SNHLY, CDR2 FYNNEI. There are 11 residues in the CDR3. The CDR3, as DNA: TGTGCCAGCAGTGAAGGGCGTGGCTACACCTTC. As protein: CASSEGRGYTF.

The chain combines TRBV5-6 with TRBJ2-7; possible D gene TRBD1, 6 bases. Per germline, CDR1 SGHDT and CDR2 YYEEEE. The length of the CDR3 is 15 residues. V was pared by 2 bases and J by 1 base, with 13 bases between. The chain's CDR3 is CASSFGRGKSYEQYF. The CDR3 DNA sequence: TGTGCCAGCAGCTTTGGCAGGGGAAAATCCTACGAGCAGTACTTC.

This chain connects TRBV28 to TRBJ1-6, with D maybe TRBD1 (6 bases). This CDR3 has 16 residues. Germline values: CDR1 MDHEN, CDR2 SYDVKM. Trimming left V 3 bases short and J 13 bases short, with 22 bases between. The CDR3 DNA is TGTGCCAGCAGTTTGTGGGGAGGGGGGGAAAAATCCCCCCTCCACTTT. As protein: CASSLWGGGEKSPLHF. The full variable domain, in which reference TRBV28 and TRBJ1-6 provide the parts outside the CDR3, is DVKVTQSSRYLVKRTGEKVFLECVQDMDHENMFWYRQDPGLGLRLIYFSYDVKMKEKGDIPEGYSVSREKKERFSLILESASTNQTSMYLCASSLWGGGEKSPLHFGNGTRLTVT.

The chain couples TRBV2 to TRBJ2-5; D uncertain. This CDR3 region has 15 residues. V gave up 1 base and J gave up 4 bases, with 13 bases separating them. In germline, CDR1 is SNHLY, CDR2 FYNNEI. This CDR3 reads CASSEDRPARETQYF. CDR3 nucleotides: TGTGCCAGCAGTGAAGATCGTCCAGCCCGAGAGACCCAGTACTTC.

The chain combines TRBV14 with TRBJ2-1; 7 nucleotides match TRBD2. Per germline, CDR1 SGHDN and CDR2 FVKESK. V was clipped by 6 bases and J by 0 bases; unmatched bases: 8. The CDR3 has 16 residues. In nucleotides, the CDR3 is TGTGCCAGCAGTCTAGAGGGCGGGAGCTCCTACAATGAGCAGTTCTTC. Translating gives CASSLEGGSSYNEQFF.

The chain is built from TRBV5-6 and TRBJ1-6; TRBD1 matches 8 bases. CDR3 length: 16 residues. Per the germline V gene, CDR1 is SGHDT and CDR2 is YYEEEE. Losses at the gene ends were 4 bases for V and 7 bases for J; bases not matched to a gene: 10. In DNA, the CDR3 is TGTGCCAGCAGCCTTCCAGGGGGCGCGGTGAATTCACCCCTCCACTTT. Encoded protein: CASSLPGGAVNSPLHF.